These T cell receptor beta chains were read from a single sample in a study of T cell changes during pregnancy in multiple sclerosis. Clones were sequenced by immunoSEQ multiplex PCR, and TCRdb holds only the in-frame ones, with some missing. The table has about 24,000 clones, around 87% seen once. The sequencing here drew on CD4+ T cells from peripheral blood mononuclear cells, taken in the second trimester of pregnancy. Receptors originate from a female donor in good health, enrolled as a control in a pregnancy study. The conserved cysteine and the conserved F or W are not part of the CDR3 here. The order of the fields is J gene, D gene, V gene, CDR3 protein. D genes are given only for firm matches.

TRBJ2-3 NA TRBV12-5 ASGLPPGLGGGDTQY
TRBJ2-5 TRBD2 TRBV7-3 ASSPLAGGRETQY
TRBJ2-2 TRBD1 TRBV19 ASTRDRGTGELF
TRBJ2-7 TRBD2 TRBV28 ASRLAGAYEQY
TRBJ1-6 NA TRBV5-8 ASSLGGQGSPPH
TRBJ1-2 NA TRBV6-5 ASSYSDRGGYT
TRBJ2-7 NA TRBV6-5 ASSYSGSLSSEQY
TRBJ1-1 NA TRBV29-1 SGTENTEAF
TRBJ1-4 NA TRBV7-8 ASTVGLRAPGDEKLF
TRBJ2-2 NA TRBV6-4 ASSTIATGELF
TRBJ2-5 NA TRBV5-6 ASSLFSGPLGQGTQY
TRBJ1-1 NA TRBV7-9 ASSSPTGRGTEAF
TRBJ2-7 NA TRBV4-2 ASSPTGARTNEQY
TRBJ1-1 NA TRBV4-2 ASSQDVGGTEAF
TRBJ2-7 NA TRBV7-2 ASSLNRLSYEQY
TRBJ2-1 NA TRBV7-3 ASSLTSNEQF
TRBJ1-2 TRBD1 TRBV7-9 ASSLGTGQVYGYT
TRBJ2-3 NA TRBV13 ASSSDYRATDTQY
TRBJ2-7 NA TRBV2 ASRGVQSSYEQY
TRBJ1-6 TRBD1 TRBV7-2 ASSRDRDSPLH